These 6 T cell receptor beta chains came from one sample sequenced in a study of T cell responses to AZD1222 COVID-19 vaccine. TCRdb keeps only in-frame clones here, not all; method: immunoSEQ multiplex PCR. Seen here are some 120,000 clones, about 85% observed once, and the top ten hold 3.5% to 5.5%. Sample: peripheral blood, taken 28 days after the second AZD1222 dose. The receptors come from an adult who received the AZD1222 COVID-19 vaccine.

CDR3: CASSVPRDSLSQYF. The CDR3 coding sequence is TGTGCCAGCAGTGTCCCTAGGGACTCCCTATCGCAGTATTTT. The chain carries TRBV28 and TRBJ2-3; the D gene is possibly TRBD2 (6 bases). The germline V and J ends were trimmed by 5 bases and 10 bases, with 19 bases remaining between them. The CDR3 runs 14 residues. CDR1 MDHEN and CDR2 SYDVKM come from the germline V gene.

In DNA, the CDR3 is TGTGCCAGCAGTTACTCGAGCGGTACGGGCTCATACGAGCAGTACTTC. This sequence encodes CASSYSSGTGSYEQYF. The chain carries TRBV6-5 and TRBJ2-7, with TRBD2 as a possible D gene (5 bases). The ends were cut back, 0 bases at V and 4 bases at J, with 16 bases in the middle. The CDR3 is 16 amino acids. The germline gives CDR1 MNHEY, CDR2 SVGAGI.

Written as DNA, the CDR3 is TGTGCCAGCAGTTTAGTACAGGGGGGAGGCTACACCTTC. The encoded protein is CASSLVQGGGYTF. The chain recombines TRBV12-3 or TRBV12-4 with TRBJ1-2; TRBD1 aligns across 8 bases. The junction had 3 bases not matched to a gene; V was cut back by 1 base and J by 8 bases. The CDR3 runs to 13 residues.

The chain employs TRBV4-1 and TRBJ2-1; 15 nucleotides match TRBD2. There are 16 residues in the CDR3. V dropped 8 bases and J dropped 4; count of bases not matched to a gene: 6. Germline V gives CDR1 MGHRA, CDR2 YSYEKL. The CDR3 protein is CASGPGLAGGYNEQFF. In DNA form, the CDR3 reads TGCGCCAGCGGACCGGGACTAGCGGGGGGTTACAATGAGCAGTTCTTC.

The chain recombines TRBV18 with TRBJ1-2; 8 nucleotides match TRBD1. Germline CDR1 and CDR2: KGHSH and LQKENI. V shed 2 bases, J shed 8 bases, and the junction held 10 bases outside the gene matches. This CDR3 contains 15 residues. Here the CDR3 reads CASSPMAQGAEGYTF. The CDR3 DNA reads TGTGCCAGCTCACCAATGGCCCAGGGGGCAGAAGGCTACACCTTC.

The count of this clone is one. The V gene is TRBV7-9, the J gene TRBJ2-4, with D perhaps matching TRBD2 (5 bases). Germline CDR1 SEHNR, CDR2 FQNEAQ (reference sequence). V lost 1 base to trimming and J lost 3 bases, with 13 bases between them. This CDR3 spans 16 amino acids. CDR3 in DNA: TGTGCCAGCAGCTTAGATGAGGGCCTGGGCAAAAACATTCAGTACTTC. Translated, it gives CASSLDEGLGKNIQYF. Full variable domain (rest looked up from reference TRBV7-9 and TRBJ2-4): DTGVSQNPRHKITKRGQNVTFRCDPISEHNRLYWYRQTLGQGPEFLTYFQNEAQLEKSRLLSDRFSAERPKGSFSTLEIQRTEQGDSAMYLCASSLDEGLGKNIQYFGAGTRLSVL.